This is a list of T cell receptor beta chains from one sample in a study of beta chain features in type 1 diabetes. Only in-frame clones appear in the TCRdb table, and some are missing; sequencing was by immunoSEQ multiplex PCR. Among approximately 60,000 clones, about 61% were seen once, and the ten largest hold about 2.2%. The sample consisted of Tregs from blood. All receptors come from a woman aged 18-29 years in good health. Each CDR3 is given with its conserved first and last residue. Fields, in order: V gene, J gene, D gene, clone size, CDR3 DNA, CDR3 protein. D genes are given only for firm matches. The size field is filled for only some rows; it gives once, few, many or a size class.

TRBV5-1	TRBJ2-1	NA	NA	TGCGCCAGCGGGCGGGACGGAACAAATGAGCAGTTCTTC	CASGRDGTNEQFF
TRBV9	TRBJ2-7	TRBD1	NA	TGTGCCAGCAGCCCCGGGACAGCCATCGCCTACGAGCAGTACTTC	CASSPGTAIAYEQYF
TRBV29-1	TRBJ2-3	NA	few	TGCAGCGTTGCTCTAGACCTGGGCACAGATACGCAGTATTTT	CSVALDLGTDTQYF
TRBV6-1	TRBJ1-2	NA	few	TGTGCCAGCAGTCCCCTAATTGGGGCGTCGCAGGGCTACACCTTC	CASSPLIGASQGYTF
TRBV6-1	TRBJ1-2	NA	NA	TGTGCCAGCAGTGAAGTGGGGGGGCTGGGGTATGGCTACACCTTC	CASSEVGGLGYGYTF
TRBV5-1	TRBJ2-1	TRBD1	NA	TGCGCCAGACCCCAGGACAGGCATGCTTTCTCCTACAATGAGCAGTTCTTC	CARPQDRHAFSYNEQFF
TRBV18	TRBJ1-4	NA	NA	TGTGCCAGCTCACCAGGGAACTTAGGGGAACTGTTTTTT	CASSPGNLGELFF
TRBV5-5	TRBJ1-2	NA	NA	TGTGCCAGCAGCGGAGGGGTCAATCCCGTCATCGGCTACACCTTC	CASSGGVNPVIGYTF
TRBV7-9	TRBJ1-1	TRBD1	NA	TGTGCCAGCAGCAAAACAGGGGGTAACACTGAAGCTTTCTTT	CASSKTGGNTEAFF
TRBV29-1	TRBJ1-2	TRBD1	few	TGCAGCGTTGAACGTCGTGGGACAGAGCACTATGGCTACACCTTC	CSVERRGTEHYGYTF
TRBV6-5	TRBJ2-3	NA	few	TGTGCCAGCATAATGCAGGGCACAGATACGCAGTATTTT	CASIMQGTDTQYF
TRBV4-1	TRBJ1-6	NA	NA	TGCGCCAGCAGCCAAGAGGGCCTGACAGGTAGAAATTCACCCCTCCACTTT	CASSQEGLTGRNSPLHF
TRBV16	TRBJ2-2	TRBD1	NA	TGTGCCAGCAGCCCGACAGGGGAGAACACCGGGGAGCTGTTTTTT	CASSPTGENTGELFF
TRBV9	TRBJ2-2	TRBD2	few	TGTGCCAGCGCAGCTAGCGGGAGGGCAATGAACACCGGGGAGCTGTTTTTT	CASAASGRAMNTGELFF
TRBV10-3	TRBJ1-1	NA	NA	TGTGCCATCAGTGTGGGGGGGGGAAGCACTGAAGCTTTCTTT	CAISVGGGSTEAFF
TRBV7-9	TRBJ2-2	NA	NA	TGTGCCATCCCAGGCGACACCGGGGAGCTGTTTTTT	CAIPGDTGELFF
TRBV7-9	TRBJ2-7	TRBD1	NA	TGTGCCAGCAGCTGGAGACAGGGGGGCCCCTACGAGCAGTACTTC	CASSWRQGGPYEQYF
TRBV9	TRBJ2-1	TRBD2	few	TGTGCCAGCAGCGTAGCCCCAACTAGCGGGGTGTACAATGAGCAGTTCTTC	CASSVAPTSGVYNEQFF
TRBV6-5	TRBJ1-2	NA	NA	TGTGCCACCCTAAGGACAACCGCCAACTATGGCTACACCTTC	CATLRTTANYGYTF
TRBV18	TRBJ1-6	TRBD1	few	TGTGCCAGCTCACCAGTTAACAGGGGGCAGGATTCACCCCTCCACTTT	CASSPVNRGQDSPLHF
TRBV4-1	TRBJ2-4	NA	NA	TGCGCCAGCAGCCAGAGAAGGGGATCGGACATTCAGTACTTC	CASSQRRGSDIQYF
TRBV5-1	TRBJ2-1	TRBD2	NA	TGCGCCAGCACTTCTAGCGGGGGCTCCTACAATGAGCAGTTCTTC	CASTSSGGSYNEQFF
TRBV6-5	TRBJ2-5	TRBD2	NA	TGTGCCAGCAGTGGTTTGGCTAGCGGGACGGAGACCCAGTACTTC	CASSGLASGTETQYF
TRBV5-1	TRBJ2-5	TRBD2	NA	TGCGCCAGCAGCTTAGGAGGACTAGACGGGACCCAGTACTTC	CASSLGGLDGTQYF
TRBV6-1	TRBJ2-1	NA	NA	TGTGCCAGCAGTGAGTCCGCGGCGGGCGGTGAGCAGTTCTTC	CASSESAAGGEQFF
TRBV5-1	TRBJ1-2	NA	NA	TGCGCCAGCACCCCACTGTCCTATGGCTACACCTTC	CASTPLSYGYTF